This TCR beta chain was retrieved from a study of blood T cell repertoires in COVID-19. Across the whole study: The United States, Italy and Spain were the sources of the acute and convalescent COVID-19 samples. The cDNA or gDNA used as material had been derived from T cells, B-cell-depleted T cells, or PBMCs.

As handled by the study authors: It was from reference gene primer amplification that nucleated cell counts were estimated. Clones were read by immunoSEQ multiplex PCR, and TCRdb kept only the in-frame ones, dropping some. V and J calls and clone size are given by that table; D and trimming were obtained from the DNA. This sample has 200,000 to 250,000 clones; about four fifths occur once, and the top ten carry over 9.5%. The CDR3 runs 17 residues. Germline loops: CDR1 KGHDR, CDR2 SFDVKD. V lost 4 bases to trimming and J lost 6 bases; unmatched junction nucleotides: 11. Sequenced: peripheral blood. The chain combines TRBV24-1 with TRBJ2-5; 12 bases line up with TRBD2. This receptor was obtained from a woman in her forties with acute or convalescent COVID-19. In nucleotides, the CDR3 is TGTGCCACCAGTGACCACACGACTAGCGGGAGTACGAAGACCCAGTACTTC. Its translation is CATSDHTTSGSTKTQYF.